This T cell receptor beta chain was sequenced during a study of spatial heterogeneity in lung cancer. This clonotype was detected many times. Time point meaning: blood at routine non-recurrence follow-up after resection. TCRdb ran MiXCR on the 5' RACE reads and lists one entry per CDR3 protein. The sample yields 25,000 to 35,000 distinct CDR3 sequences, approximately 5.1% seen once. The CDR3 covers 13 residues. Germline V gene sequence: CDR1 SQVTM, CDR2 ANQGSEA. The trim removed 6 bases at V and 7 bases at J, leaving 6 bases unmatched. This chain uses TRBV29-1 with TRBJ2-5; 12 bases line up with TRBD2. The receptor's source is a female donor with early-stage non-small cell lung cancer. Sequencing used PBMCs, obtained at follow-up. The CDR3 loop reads CSVRTSGDGTQYF. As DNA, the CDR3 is TGCAGCGTGCGGACTAGCGGGGATGGGACCCAGTACTTC.